Described below is a single T cell receptor (beta chain) sequence and its context. No cognate antigen has been identified for it. Nothing much larger sits one base from this clone, and base qualities are not available. Sequencing used an Illumina HiSeq 1500. TCRdb cleaned the public reads at Q25 with fastp, built clones with MiXCR and kept in-frame beta chains. Every entry covers one CDR3 protein and lists the most common genes and DNA from its rows. Present in this sample are about 920,000 distinct CDR3 sequences, about 33% of which were seen just once. The leading ten clones occupy about an eighth of the sample. Per the publication, the treatment or condition label means: in vitro stimulation with specific CMV peptide epitopes to enrich CMV-specific T cells. This entry comes from a study of T cell repertoires in cytomegalovirus infection (dated 2019 in TCRdb). Context from the whole study: The peptide stimulations were aimed at well-studied HLA-B-restricted epitopes as well as recently identified HLA-C-restricted CMV epitopes, whose presentation resists viral immunomodulation. The HLA type of each donor mattered for the analysis, because public TCR beta signatures pointed to carriage of CMV infection along with the matching HLA type.

V loses 7 bases, J loses 7 bases, and the germline ends lie 16 bases apart. The CDR3 covers 13 residues, taking in both the cysteine and the phenylalanine. Left in the record is the CDR3 DNA by itself, 39 bases read in frame from the first base. For CDR1 and CDR2, the germline V gene (reference sequence) lists SGHNT and YYREEE. General study outcomes and caveats: The ex vivo response was dominated by HLA-C-restricted CMV-specific TCR beta clonotypes, and the single most frequent clonotype in two of eight donors was supplied by these HLA-C-restricted clonotypes. In both this cohort and an independent cohort of several hundred donors, the cumulative frequency of public TCR beta family members distinguished carriers of CMV infection plus the relevant HLA type.

This sequence uses TRBV5-4 and TRBJ2-3; no D gene can be assigned with confidence. This clonotype was obtained from a human donor in good health (CMV status not recorded). Some clones in this sample may be carry-over from other donors' samples. Sequencing used cultured CD8+ T cells from PBMCs, obtained from culture after CMV antigen stimulation. The CDR3 has the sequence CASYSILENTQYF. The nucleotides are TGTGCCAGCTACTCCATCCTCGAAAATACGCAGTATTTT.